The text below deals with one TCR beta chain. The sample originates from a study of OX40 agonist ivuxolimab in advanced cancers. The CDR3 runs 14 residues. Germline-derived CDR1 and CDR2 are LNHDA and SQIVND (reference sequence). Trimming removed 9 bases at V and 3 bases at J, with 15 bases between. This table comes from immunoSEQ multiplex PCR, and its TCRdb copy is limited to in-frame clones, with some not included. Of about 48,000 clones in the sample, roughly 81% were seen once. Source: CD4+ or CD8+ T cells sorted from blood, taken in a trial of the OX40 agonist ivuxolimab. J is TRBJ1-5 and V is TRBV19, with D unresolved. This sequence originates from an adult with an advanced solid tumor such as melanoma, head and neck, liver or kidney cancer. The DNA of the CDR3 is TGTGCCAGCCAACCGGGCCTTGTCAATCAGCCCCAGCATTTT. Its protein product is CASQPGLVNQPQHF.